Below, 26 T cell receptor beta chains from the same sample are listed, as sequenced in a study of shared clonotypes between healthy human individuals. Sequencing used immunoSEQ multiplex PCR; TCRdb keeps in-frame clones, though not all of them. The top ten hold approximately 0.37% of the sample, which has about 2.4 million clones, approximately 94% seen once. The sample consisted of naive CD4+ T cells from PBMCs. Subset meaning: CD45RA+ positively selected. The receptors here all came from a man aged 18 to 29 in good health. Some clones in this sample may be carry-over from other donors' samples.

CDR3 in amino acids: CASSFRDVGYGYTF. CDR3 nucleotide sequence: TGTGCCAGCAGCTTTCGGGACGTGGGTTATGGCTACACCTTC. V is TRBV9 and J is TRBJ1-2, with TRBD1 as a possible D gene (5 bases). The CDR3 has 14 amino acids. Germline V gene data show CDR1 as SGDLS and CDR2 as YYNGEE. V dropped 4 bases and J dropped 5 bases, with 15 bases sitting between them.

The CDR3 loop reads CASSSATGEGNQPQHF. The CDR3, as DNA: TGTGCCAGCAGTTCCGCAACAGGGGAAGGCAATCAGCCCCAGCATTTT. The chain employs TRBV6-5 and TRBJ1-5, with 7 bases lining up with TRBD1. After removal of 4 bases from V and 2 bases from J, the junction contained 8 bases not matched to a gene. CDR1 is MNHEY, CDR2 SVGAGI, per germline. The CDR3 extends over 16 amino acids.

This sequence joins TRBV5-1 and TRBJ1-1; unclear D gene. The CDR3 is 15 amino acids. V lost 0 bases and J lost 4, with 13 bases in between. Germline V lookup: CDR1 SGHRS, CDR2 YFSETQ. The CDR3: CASSLDYLTFTEAFF. CDR3 nucleotide sequence: TGCGCCAGCAGCTTGGATTATTTGACTTTCACTGAAGCTTTCTTT.

The chain employs TRBV7-2 and TRBJ2-2, with 10 bases aligning to TRBD2. After removal of 2 bases from V and 3 bases from J, the junction contained 6 bases not matched to a gene. This CDR3 is 17 amino acids long. Germline CDR1 and CDR2: SGHTA and FQGNSA. The CDR3, as DNA: TGTGCCAGCAGCTTACGGGCTAGCGGGAGTGACACCGGGGAGCTGTTTTTT. Translation: CASSLRASGSDTGELFF.

The chain has TRBV30 and TRBJ1-3; no firm D call. This CDR3 has 13 residues. Between the trimmed V and J ends, which lost 3 bases and 0 bases, there was a span of 6 bases. Germline V gene lookup returns CDR1 GTSNPN and CDR2 SVGIG (reference sequence). CDR3 region: CAWSAVSGNTIYF. The CDR3 DNA reads TGTGCCTGGAGCGCAGTCTCTGGAAACACCATATATTTT.

This chain uses TRBV10-2 with TRBJ1-1; D unclear. Trimming cost V 2 bases and J 1 base, with 5 bases left between them. This CDR3 contains 13 residues. Germline assignment: CDR1 WSHSY and CDR2 SAAADI. The CDR3 loop reads CASSEGRNTEAFF. In DNA form, the CDR3 reads TGCGCCAGCAGTGAGGGGAGGAACACTGAAGCTTTCTTT.

This clone was picked up one time. This chain joins TRBV28 and TRBJ2-7; possibly TRBD1 for D (6 bases). The length of the CDR3 is 12 residues. V was pared by 5 bases and J by 3 bases, with 8 bases between. In germline, CDR1 is MDHEN, CDR2 SYDVKM. The CDR3 coding sequence is TGTGCCAGCAGTCAGGGGTTCTACGAGCAGTACTTC. Translating it yields CASSQGFYEQYF. The complete variable domain, with remaining parts taken from reference TRBV28 and TRBJ2-7, reads DVKVTQSSRYLVKRTGEKVFLECVQDMDHENMFWYRQDPGLGLRLIYFSYDVKMKEKGDIPEGYSVSREKKERFSLILESASTNQTSMYLCASSQGFYEQYFGPGTRLTVT.

This clone was recorded once. In the same sample, other DNA sequences code for this CDR3. The chain couples TRBV7-2 to TRBJ2-5, with D perhaps matching TRBD2 (5 bases). Trimming stripped 1 base from V and 1 base from J, with 7 bases between. CDR1 SGHTA and CDR2 FQGNSA come from the germline V gene. The CDR3 spans 14 residues. CDR3 region: CASSLGRSQETQYF. CDR3 in DNA: TGTGCCAGCAGCTTAGGGAGGAGCCAAGAGACCCAGTACTTC. The full variable domain, rest sourced from reference TRBV7-2 and TRBJ2-5, is GAGVSQSPSNKVTEKGKDVELRCDPISGHTALYWYRQSLGQGLEFLIYFQGNSAPDKSGLPSDRFSAERTGGSVSTLTIQRTQQEDSAVYLCASSLGRSQETQYFGPGTRLLVL.

A note on this clone: This CDR3 is also generated by other DNA sequences in the sample. The rearrangement links TRBV20-1 to TRBJ1-1, with no clear D. The germline V gene encodes CDR1 DFQATT and CDR2 SNEGSKA (reference sequence). The V end was cut by 5 bases, the J end by 1 base, with 5 bases between. CDR3 length: 11 residues. This CDR3 is CSARGNTEAFF. CDR3 DNA sequence: TGCAGTGCTCGTGGGAACACTGAAGCTTTCTTT.

The genes are TRBV28 and TRBJ2-1; D is ambiguous. Trimming cost V 8 bases and J 7 bases, with 15 bases left between them. Germline V gene data show CDR1 as MDHEN and CDR2 as SYDVKM. CDR3 length: 13 amino acids. CDR3 loop: CASRSGIRNEQFF. CDR3 nucleotide sequence: TGTGCCAGCCGTAGTGGGATAAGAAATGAGCAGTTCTTC. Supplemented by reference TRBV28 and TRBJ2-1, the full variable domain reads DVKVTQSSRYLVKRTGEKVFLECVQDMDHENMFWYRQDPGLGLRLIYFSYDVKMKEKGDIPEGYSVSREKKERFSLILESASTNQTSMYLCASRSGIRNEQFFGPGTRLTVL.

In the case of this clone: This specimen includes other DNA sequences encoding the same CDR3. The chain links TRBV5-4 to TRBJ1-1; no clear D gene. Per the germline V gene, CDR1 is SGHNT and CDR2 is YYREEE (reference sequence). CDR3 length: 13 amino acids. V was trimmed by 0 bases and J by 1 base, leaving 4 bases between them. The CDR3: CASSLGTNTEAFF. The CDR3 DNA follows: TGTGCCAGCAGCTTGGGGACGAACACTGAAGCTTTCTTT.

The V call is TRBV11-2, the J call TRBJ2-7; D gene ambiguous. V was trimmed by 3 bases and J by 0 bases, leaving 12 bases between them. This CDR3 is built from 15 residues. Germline V gives CDR1 SGHAT, CDR2 FQNNGV. Written as DNA, the CDR3 is TGTGCCAGCAGCTTTCTCGGCAGGAACTCCTACGAGCAGTACTTC. This encodes CASSFLGRNSYEQYF.

This clone was counted a few times. The rearrangement joins TRBV28 to TRBJ1-1; D unclear. V gave up 7 bases and J gave up 8 bases, with 17 bases separating them. CDR1 is MDHEN and CDR2 is SYDVKM in the germline V gene. This CDR3 is 13 amino acids long. In DNA form, the CDR3 reads TGTGCCAGCACCCGCAACAGTTCCCCCGAAGCTTTCTTT. The encoded protein is CASTRNSSPEAFF.

V gene TRBV9 combines with J gene TRBJ2-6; TRBD2 agrees at 15 bases. Germline V gene data show CDR1 as SGDLS and CDR2 as YYNGEE. This CDR3 contains 18 residues. Trimming took 4 bases from V and 0 from J; bases not matched to a gene: 2. Written as DNA, the CDR3 is TGTGCCAGCAGCAAGGGACTAGCGGGAGGCTCTGGGGCCAACGTCCTGACTTTC. It yields the protein CASSKGLAGGSGANVLTF.

The gene calls are TRBV4-3 and TRBJ2-3, with no clear D. Trimming shortened V by 5 bases and J by 0 bases, and 12 bases separated the two germline ends. Germline V gene sequence: CDR1 LGHNA, CDR2 YSLEER. CDR3 length: 15 amino acids. The DNA of the CDR3 is TGCGCCAGCAGCTACGTCGGCCAGAGCACAGATACGCAGTATTTT. It is translated as CASSYVGQSTDTQYF.

V and J are TRBV15 and TRBJ2-1, with unresolved D. This CDR3 is 16 amino acids long. CDR1 and CDR2 (germline): LNHNV, YYDKDF (reference sequence). Trimming removed 5 bases from V and 0 bases from J, with 14 bases in between. CDR3 protein: CATSGWMEFSYNEQFF. The CDR3 bases are TGTGCCACCAGCGGATGGATGGAGTTCTCCTACAATGAGCAGTTCTTC. Complete variable domain (other parts from reference TRBV15 and TRBJ2-1): DAMVIQNPRYQVTQFGKPVTLSCSQTLNHNVMYWYQQKSSQAPKLLFHYYDKDFNNEADTPDNFQSRRPNTSFCFLDIRSPGLGDTAMYLCATSGWMEFSYNEQFFGPGTRLTVL.

The chain has TRBV6-1 and TRBJ2-1; 8 bases map to TRBD1. J gave up 4 bases and V 6 bases, and 5 bases lay outside the gene matches. Germline CDR1 and CDR2: MNHNS and SASEGT. The CDR3 runs to 14 residues. The CDR3 loop reads CASRRTGRYNEQFF. DNA of the CDR3: TGTGCCAGCAGGCGGACAGGGCGGTACAATGAGCAGTTCTTC.

V and J are TRBV7-6 and TRBJ2-7, with D uncertain. The CDR3 loop spans 16 amino acids. Germline V CDR1 and CDR2: SGHVS, FNYEAQ. Trimming removed 0 bases at V and 2 bases at J, with 14 bases between. CDR3 region: CASSLATGPGAYEQYF. CDR3 DNA sequence: TGTGCCAGCAGCTTAGCTACTGGTCCTGGTGCCTACGAGCAGTACTTC.

The V call is TRBV6-6, the J call TRBJ1-3; D not certain. V shed 10 bases and J shed 0 bases, with 10 bases lying between them. The CDR3 spans 13 residues. CDR1 is MNHNY, CDR2 SVGAGI, per germline (reference sequence). The CDR3 sequence: CATQPASGNTIYF. The CDR3 nucleotides are TGTGCCACCCAGCCCGCCTCTGGAAACACCATATATTTT.

This chain connects TRBV7-3 to TRBJ2-4; TRBD1 matches 7 bases. Unmatched junction bases numbered 5, after V lost 6 bases and J lost 6 bases. The CDR3 consists of 13 residues. Germline V gene lookup returns CDR1 SGHTA and CDR2 FQGTGA. CDR3 DNA sequence: TGTGCCAGCAGACTTCCAGGGGGAAACATTCAGTACTTC. It is translated as CASRLPGGNIQYF.

The table lists this clone with a count of one. V gene TRBV27 combines with J gene TRBJ2-7; 11 positions match TRBD1. The trim removed 5 bases at V and 2 bases at J, leaving 8 bases unmatched. Germline assignment: CDR1 MNHEY and CDR2 SMNVEV (reference sequence). CDR3 length: 16 residues. The CDR3 is CASSPPRTGGAYEQYF. The CDR3 DNA follows: TGTGCCAGCAGTCCACCGAGGACAGGGGGCGCCTACGAGCAGTACTTC.

The chain links TRBV5-1 to TRBJ2-7; D gene uncertain. V was trimmed by 1 base and J by 3 bases, leaving 11 bases between them. The CDR3 is made up of 14 amino acids. Germline CDR1 reads SGHRS; CDR2 reads YFSETQ. The CDR3: CASSLRQQDYEQYF. The CDR3, as DNA: TGCGCCAGCAGCTTGCGGCAGCAAGACTACGAGCAGTACTTC.

V usage is TRBV28 and J usage is TRBJ2-1; no firm D call. The germline gives CDR1 MDHEN, CDR2 SYDVKM. V was clipped by 6 bases and J by 11 bases, with 11 bases between them. This CDR3 comprises 11 residues. The CDR3, as DNA: TGTGCCAGCAGATCAACGACCCAGCAGTTCTTC. Protein: CASRSTTQQFF.

This chain joins TRBV5-1 and TRBJ1-1, with D perhaps matching TRBD1 (5 bases). Germline CDR1 SGHRS, CDR2 YFSETQ. V was trimmed by 0 bases and J by 1 base, leaving 13 bases between them. The CDR3 totals 16 residues. The CDR3 sequence: CASSLEGLTRNTEAFF. The CDR3, as DNA: TGCGCCAGCAGCTTGGAGGGACTTACTAGGAACACTGAAGCTTTCTTT.

The rearrangement joins TRBV13 to TRBJ2-7; 10 nucleotides align to TRBD1. The V and J ends lost 5 bases and 3 bases, in that order; junction bases with no gene match: 7. This CDR3 has 15 residues. Germline loops: CDR1 PRHDT, CDR2 FYEKMQ (reference sequence). CDR3 loop: CASSRLGTGDYEQYF. Here the CDR3 DNA reads TGTGCCAGCAGCCGCCTCGGGACAGGGGACTACGAGCAGTACTTC.

The CDR3 DNA reads TGTGCCACCAGCACTTCGTATGGGGTGTTGGGGAACACCATATATTTT. Translation gives CATSTSYGVLGNTIYF. The chain couples TRBV15 to TRBJ1-3; D gene unclear. The CDR3 consists of 16 residues. Germline loops: CDR1 LNHNV, CDR2 YYDKDF (reference sequence). V lost 4 bases to trimming and J lost 7 bases, with 20 bases between them.